This T cell receptor beta chain was observed in a study of blood T cell repertoires in COVID-19. Per the study methods: Cell counts per sample came from amplifying reference gene primers. Profiling relied on immunoSEQ multiplex PCR, and the TCRdb table lists in-frame clones only, not all of them. V and J calls plus clone size are reproduced from that table; the DNA served to infer D and trimming. The table records 310,000 or so clones, about nine tenths of them present only once. The CDR3 contains 18 residues. Germline CDR1 MDHEN, CDR2 SYDVKM. Trimming removed 6 bases from V and 3 bases from J; junction bases left unmatched: 18.

This sequence was found in a man aged 25-45 years with COVID-19, enrolled during active disease. Sequencing was carried out using peripheral blood. J is TRBJ2-7 and V is TRBV28; 9 bases line up with TRBD2. The CDR3 DNA reads TGTGCCAGCAGCTCACTTACGGGGGCTAGCGGGACCCTCTACGAGCAGTACTTC. This translates into CASSSLTGASGTLYEQYF.